These 3 T cell receptor beta chains came from one sample sequenced in a study of blood T cell repertoires in COVID-19. Profiled with immunoSEQ multiplex PCR; TCRdb holds only in-frame clones, not every one. This table holds approximately 160,000 clones, 76% found once. The sample comprised peripheral blood. The receptors were gathered from a woman of 80 years or more with acute or convalescent COVID-19.

This sequence joins TRBV6-5 and TRBJ2-7; 8 nucleotides agree with TRBD2. V shed 6 bases and J 0 bases; nucleotides not matched to a gene: 4. The germline CDR1 and CDR2 sequences are MNHEY and SVGAGI. The length of the CDR3 is 14 residues. Written as DNA, the CDR3 is TGTGCCAGCAGGGCGGCGGGGGGCTCCTACGAGCAGTACTTC. Protein sequence: CASRAAGGSYEQYF.

The rearrangement uses TRBV27 and TRBJ2-2, with D possibly matching TRBD1 (5 bases). Trimming took off 6 bases at V and 3 bases at J, with 8 bases between the two ends. There are 13 residues in the CDR3. Germline CDR1 is MNHEY and CDR2 is SMNVEV (reference sequence). The CDR3 loop is CASSRDDTGELFF. CDR3 in DNA: TGTGCCAGCAGCAGGGATGACACCGGGGAGCTGTTTTTT.

This clone showed up just a few times. V and J are TRBV7-9 and TRBJ1-2, with 7 bases identical to TRBD1. Germline V gene data show CDR1 as SEHNR and CDR2 as FQNEAQ (reference sequence). The CDR3 sequence is 13 residues long. The ends lost 1 base at V and 8 bases at J; junction bases unmatched: 4. CDR3 region: CASSLEGAGGYTF. Written as DNA, the CDR3 is TGTGCCAGCAGCTTAGAGGGGGCGGGAGGCTACACCTTC.